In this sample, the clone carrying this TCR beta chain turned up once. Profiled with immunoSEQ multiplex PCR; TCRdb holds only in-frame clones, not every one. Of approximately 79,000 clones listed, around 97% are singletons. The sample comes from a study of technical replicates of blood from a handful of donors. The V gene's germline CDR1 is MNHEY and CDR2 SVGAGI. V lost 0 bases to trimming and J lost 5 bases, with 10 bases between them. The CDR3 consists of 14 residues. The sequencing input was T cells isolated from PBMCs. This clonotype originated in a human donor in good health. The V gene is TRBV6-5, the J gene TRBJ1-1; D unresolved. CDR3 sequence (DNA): TGTGCCAGCAGTTACTCGAGTCCCGGGACTGAAGCTTTCTTT. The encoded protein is CASSYSSPGTEAFF.